The 23 T cell receptor beta chains below all came from one sample that was sequenced in a study of CD8 T cells in Susac syndrome. An amount of RNA that ranged from about 0.45 to 1 ug was reverse transcribed with random hexamers. A single record per CDR3 protein comes from TCRdb applying MiXCR to the immunoSEQ multiplex PCR reads. In the table there are about 180,000 distinct CDR3 sequences, 90% to 96% of which are singletons. The sample consisted of CD4+ T cells from PBMCs. The receptors stem from a human donor with multiple sclerosis.

The rearrangement links TRBV19 to TRBJ1-1; perhaps TRBD1 as D (5 bases). The CDR3 extends over 13 amino acids. The germline CDR1 and CDR2 sequences are LNHDA and SQIVND (reference sequence). The CDR3, as DNA: TGTGTCTCGAAAGCAGGGTTGAACACTGAAGCTTTCTTT. Amino acids: CVSKAGLNTEAFF.

V usage is TRBV5-1 and J usage is TRBJ2-1; no firm D call. The germline V and J ends were trimmed by 0 bases and 7 bases, with 8 bases remaining between them. The CDR3 covers 13 residues. CDR1 and CDR2 from the germline V gene are SGHRS and YFSETQ. The CDR3, as DNA: TGCGCCAGCAGCTTGGAACTGGGGAATGAGCAGTTCTTC. Encoded protein: CASSLELGNEQFF.

The gene calls are TRBV2 and TRBJ2-7; possible D gene TRBD1, 5 bases. This CDR3 spans 12 amino acids. The V gene's germline CDR1 is SNHLY and CDR2 FYNNEI. V was shortened by 4 bases and J by 3 bases, with 7 bases between the two germline ends. The DNA for the CDR3 is TGTGCCAGCAGTGGACAGCTCTACGAGCAGTACTTC. Its protein is CASSGQLYEQYF. The variable domain in full, completed from reference TRBV2 and TRBJ2-7, reads EPEVTQTPSHQVTQMGQEVILRCVPISNHLYFYWYRQILGQKVEFLVSFYNNEISEKSEIFDDQFSVERPDGSNFTLKIRSTKLEDSAMYFCASSGQLYEQYFGPGTRLTVT.

The V gene is TRBV10-3, the J gene TRBJ2-1, with D possibly TRBD2 on 5 matching bases. Germline assignment: CDR1 ENHRY and CDR2 SYGVKD. Trimming cost V 0 bases and J 5 bases, with 11 bases left between them. The CDR3 is 15 residues long. The CDR3 DNA sequence: TGTGCCATCAGTGAGTCACGGGGAGCCCACAATGAGCAGTTCTTC. This translates into CAISESRGAHNEQFF.

This chain uses TRBV18 with TRBJ1-2; D is perhaps TRBD1 (6 bases). The V gene lost 6 bases and the J gene lost 6 bases, with 23 bases spanning the gap. CDR1 KGHSH and CDR2 LQKENI come from the germline V gene. This CDR3 spans 16 amino acids. DNA of the CDR3: TGTGCCAGCTCCCCCCCTGGGGGGCTGGGGCCCGATGGCTACACCTTC. It yields the protein CASSPPGGLGPDGYTF.

The chain combines TRBV3-1 with TRBJ2-2; unclear D gene. The CDR3 totals 11 residues. The germline V and J ends were trimmed by 10 bases and 8 bases, with 11 bases remaining between them. The germline CDR1 and CDR2 sequences are LGHDT and YNNKEL (reference sequence). In DNA form, the CDR3 reads TGTGCCACAAGAGGCGGAGGGGAGCTGTTTTTT. This gives the protein CATRGGGELFF.

J is TRBJ1-1 and V is TRBV27; D uncertain. The germline V gene encodes CDR1 MNHEY and CDR2 SMNVEV (reference sequence). There are 17 residues in the CDR3. With 5 bases removed from V and 7 bases from J, the gap between germline ends came to 26 bases. The chain's CDR3 is CASSLHGRTTVYNEAFF. DNA of the CDR3: TGTGCCAGCAGTCTCCACGGCCGAACGACGGTGTACAATGAAGCTTTCTTT.

The V gene is TRBV18, the J gene TRBJ1-2, with 10 bases fitting TRBD1. In germline, CDR1 is KGHSH, CDR2 LQKENI. This CDR3 spans 14 amino acids. With V trimmed by 2 bases and J by 6 bases, 3 bases remained unmatched. This chain's CDR3 is CASSPGTGVHGYTF. The CDR3 DNA follows: TGTGCCAGCTCACCAGGGACAGGGGTCCATGGCTACACCTTC.

The chain carries TRBV7-2 and TRBJ2-2; 7 nucleotides agree with TRBD1. With V trimmed by 1 base and J by 4 bases, 12 bases remained unmatched. The CDR3 is 18 amino acids. Germline loops: CDR1 SGHTA, CDR2 FQGNSA. CDR3 protein: CASSLVAGGTIITGELFF. The CDR3 DNA sequence: TGTGCCAGCAGCTTAGTGGCAGGGGGAACGATCATCACCGGGGAGCTGTTTTTT.

The chain carries TRBV5-4 and TRBJ1-2; 9 bases fit TRBD1. The CDR3 runs 15 residues. Germline V gene sequence: CDR1 SGHNT, CDR2 YYREEE (reference sequence). The J segment lost 7 bases and the V segment lost 4 bases, leaving 11 bases of the junction unmatched. CDR3 bases: TGTGCCAGCAGCCCAAATCTAGGACAGGGGACTGGCTACACCTTC. Protein sequence: CASSPNLGQGTGYTF.

The chain employs TRBV7-9 and TRBJ1-1; no firm D call. Germline CDR1 and CDR2: SEHNR and FQNEAQ (reference sequence). The CDR3 sequence is 16 residues long. Trimming removed 0 bases at V and 1 base at J, with 12 bases between. Written as DNA, the CDR3 is TGTGCCAGCAGCTTAGCGCCCCAGGAATGGAACACTGAAGCTTTCTTT. It is translated as CASSLAPQEWNTEAFF.

This clonotype was recorded only once. The chain carries TRBV9 and TRBJ2-1; D unresolved. Germline CDR1 reads SGDLS; CDR2 reads YYNGEE. V was shortened by 4 bases and J by 9 bases, with 17 bases between the two germline ends. The CDR3 loop spans 14 amino acids. The CDR3 region is CASSPRPQSGEQFF. Written as DNA, the CDR3 is TGTGCCAGCAGCCCCCGTCCTCAATCGGGTGAGCAGTTCTTC.

This chain uses TRBV7-9 with TRBJ1-1; D ambiguous. Trimming shortened V by 3 bases and J by 0 bases, and 11 bases separated the two germline ends. CDR1 is SEHNR and CDR2 is FQNEAQ in the germline V gene (reference sequence). CDR3 size: 15 residues. This CDR3 is CASSLDAEMNTEAFF. As DNA, the CDR3 is TGTGCCAGCAGCTTGGACGCAGAGATGAACACTGAAGCTTTCTTT.

This clonotype was seen just once. The rearrangement uses TRBV5-6 and TRBJ2-3; D possibly corresponds to TRBD2 (6 bases). CDR1 and CDR2 from the germline V gene are SGHDT and YYEEEE. V lost 4 bases, J lost 4 bases, and 13 bases lay in between. This CDR3 region has 14 residues. CDR3 nucleotide sequence: TGTGCCAGCAGCCCCGGGGGTTCCCCAGATACGCAGTATTTT. It specifies CASSPGGSPDTQYF.

The rearrangement joins TRBV12-3 or TRBV12-4 to TRBJ2-3, with 11 bases lining up with TRBD1. With V trimmed by 3 bases and J by 4 bases, 6 bases remained unmatched. The CDR3 covers 16 residues. In DNA, the CDR3 is TGTGCCAGCAGTTTTCTGTCGGGACAGGGGGCAGATACGCAGTATTTT. Residues: CASSFLSGQGADTQYF.

In this sample, this clonotype turned up once. The chain joins TRBV12-3 or TRBV12-4 to TRBJ1-1; tentative D call: TRBD1 (5 bases). V was cut by 5 bases and J by 3 bases, with 13 bases left in between. CDR3 length equals 14 residues. CDR3 residues: CASSPGGGYTEAFF. CDR3 bases: TGTGCCAGCAGTCCGGGCGGGGGGTACACTGAAGCTTTCTTT.

The chain couples TRBV19 to TRBJ2-7; D gene ambiguous. Germline CDR1 LNHDA, CDR2 SQIVND (reference sequence). Trimming pared 3 bases from V and 0 bases from J, leaving 9 bases between. This CDR3 spans 14 amino acids. In DNA, the CDR3 is TGTGCCAGTAGTATTGAGGTGTTCTCCTACGAGCAGTACTTC. As protein: CASSIEVFSYEQYF.

This clonotype was seen only once. This rearrangement joins TRBV11-1 to TRBJ2-7; 9 bases agree with TRBD1. CDR1 is SGHAT and CDR2 is FQDESV in the germline V gene (reference sequence). Losses at the gene ends were 7 bases for V and 5 bases for J; bases not matched to a gene: 9. The CDR3 has 14 amino acids. The DNA of the CDR3 is TGTGCCAGCAACCCGGGACAGGGTGGACACGAGCAGTACTTC. Its translation: CASNPGQGGHEQYF.

J is TRBJ1-4 and V is TRBV30; D possibly corresponds to TRBD1 (5 bases). Germline V gene data show CDR1 as GTSNPN and CDR2 as SVGIG (reference sequence). The CDR3 has 14 amino acids. V gave up 0 bases and J gave up 2 bases, with 7 bases separating them. Here the CDR3 DNA reads TGTGCCTGGAGTGTTGACAGTACTAATGAAAAACTGTTTTTT. Translated: CAWSVDSTNEKLFF.

V gene TRBV11-2 combines with J gene TRBJ2-6; 9 bases align to TRBD1. Germline V CDR1 and CDR2: SGHAT, FQNNGV. V shed 4 bases and J 1 base; nucleotides not matched to a gene: 14. The CDR3 has 20 amino acids. The CDR3: CASSSGPWDRENSGANVLTF. The CDR3 region has the DNA TGTGCCAGCAGCTCCGGACCTTGGGACAGGGAAAATTCTGGGGCCAACGTCCTGACTTTC. The entire variable domain, with the rest obtained from reference TRBV11-2 and TRBJ2-6, is as follows: EAGVAQSPRYKIIEKRQSVAFWCNPISGHATLYWYQQILGQGPKLLIQFQNNGVVDDSQLPKDRFSAERLKGVDSTLKIQPAKLEDSAVYLCASSSGPWDRENSGANVLTFGAGSRLTVL.

The chain uses TRBV12-3 or TRBV12-4 and TRBJ2-7, with 9 nucleotides matching TRBD1. This CDR3 has 13 amino acids. J lost 5 bases, V lost 8 bases, and 7 bases had no gene match. The CDR3 sequence is CASANRDRDEQYF. CDR3 nucleotides: TGTGCCAGCGCCAACCGGGACAGGGACGAGCAGTACTTC.

The rearrangement links TRBV7-2 to TRBJ1-2; D is uncertain. Trimming cost V 1 base and J 8 bases, with 14 bases left between them. CDR3 length: 14 residues. Germline CDR1 reads SGHTA; CDR2 reads FQGNSA. DNA of the CDR3: TGTGCCAGCAGCTTAGGCGGTACCCAGCGGGGCTACACCTTC. Protein: CASSLGGTQRGYTF.

This sequence joins TRBV6-8 and TRBJ2-7; a possible D gene is TRBD2 (5 bases). The CDR3 spans 14 residues. CDR1 and CDR2 (germline): MNHGY, SAAAGT. Trimming shortened V by 4 bases and J by 8 bases, and 18 bases separated the two germline ends. The CDR3, as DNA: TGTGCCAGCAGTTCCCACCGGGGTGGAGAGAAGCAGTACTTC. Amino acids: CASSSHRGGEKQYF.